The 12 T cell receptor beta chains in this list originate from one sample, sequenced in a study of blood T cell repertoires in COVID-19. The data were produced by immunoSEQ multiplex PCR, yet TCRdb's version contains in-frame clones alone and is incomplete. The table lists about 170,000 clones, around 83% of them singletons. The sequencing sample was made of peripheral blood. These receptors were obtained from a woman at least 80 years old in a cohort sampled during active or convalescent COVID-19.

The chain uses TRBV29-1 and TRBJ1-1; 7 nucleotides agree with TRBD1. CDR1 is SQVTM, CDR2 ANQGSEA, per germline. The CDR3 is 14 residues long. Trimming removed 7 bases from V and 4 bases from J; junction bases left unmatched: 12. The CDR3 bases are TGCAGCGCGGCGGAGGGGGCAGGTGGCACTGAAGCTTTCTTT. This gives the protein CSAAEGAGGTEAFF.

The V and J genes are TRBV4-3 and TRBJ1-3; no reliable D call. V was clipped by 0 bases and J by 4 bases, with 4 bases between them. The CDR3 is made up of 13 amino acids. CDR1 is LGHNA and CDR2 is YSLEER in the germline V gene. The CDR3: CASSQERGNTIYF. The CDR3 coding sequence is TGCGCCAGCAGCCAAGAACGGGGAAACACCATATATTTT.

The rearrangement joins TRBV19 to TRBJ1-2, with 7 positions matching TRBD1. CDR1 is LNHDA and CDR2 is SQIVND in the germline V gene (reference sequence). V lost 6 bases and J lost 6; bases outside the gene matches: 4. This CDR3 contains 12 residues. The CDR3 DNA follows: TGTGCCAGTAGGACAGGGTTTGATGGCTACACCTTC. Its translation: CASRTGFDGYTF.

The J gene is TRBJ2-7, the V gene TRBV6-5; 11 positions agree with TRBD1. Germline trimming cut 6 bases from V and 3 bases from J; bases unmatched to any gene: 4. CDR1 MNHEY and CDR2 SVGAGI come from the germline V gene. CDR3 length equals 14 residues. CDR3 protein: CASRRDRGDYEQYV. As DNA, the CDR3 is TGTGCCAGCAGGCGGGACAGGGGGGACTACGAGCAGTACGTC.

V usage is TRBV15 and J usage is TRBJ1-5, with no clear D. Germline lookup yields CDR1 LNHNV and CDR2 YYDKDF (reference sequence). The CDR3 contains 13 residues. The germline V and J ends were trimmed by 1 base and 10 bases, with 11 bases remaining between them. The CDR3 sequence is CATSRGPVFPQHF. Written as DNA, the CDR3 is TGTGCCACCAGCAGAGGGCCTGTTTTTCCCCAGCATTTT.

This clone was counted once. The rearrangement uses TRBV27 and TRBJ1-3; D gene ambiguous. V lost 5 bases and J lost 4, with 9 bases in between. In germline, CDR1 is MNHEY, CDR2 SMNVEV (reference sequence). This CDR3 has 13 amino acids. The CDR3 is CASSTVGGNTIYF. The CDR3 bases are TGTGCCAGCAGTACCGTGGGCGGAAACACCATATATTTT.

CDR3 sequence reads: CASSARTGADYGYTF. DNA for the CDR3: TGTGCCAGCTCAGCTCGGACAGGGGCCGACTATGGCTACACCTTC. The chain couples TRBV18 to TRBJ1-2; 9 nucleotides line up with TRBD1. Losses at the gene ends were 5 bases for V and 3 bases for J; bases not matched to a gene: 7. CDR3 length: 15 residues. Germline V gives CDR1 KGHSH, CDR2 LQKENI. Supplemented by reference TRBV18 and TRBJ1-2, the full variable domain reads NAGVMQNPRHLVRRRGQEARLRCSPMKGHSHVYWYRQLPEEGLKFMVYLQKENIIDESGMPKERFSAEFPKEGPSILRIQQVVRGDSAAYFCASSARTGADYGYTFGSGTRLTVV.

The DNA for the CDR3 is TGTGCCAGCAGTTTTAGACAGGGAAGGAATGAGCAGTTCTTC. It is translated as CASSFRQGRNEQFF. This rearrangement joins TRBV3-1 (or the pseudogene TRBV3-2) to TRBJ2-1, with TRBD1 identical over 7 bases. Germline values: CDR1 LGHDT, CDR2 YNNKEL (reference sequence). The V segment lost 6 bases and the J segment 7 bases; nucleotides outside the gene matches: 9. The CDR3 contains 14 residues.

This clone was counted only a few times. The chain joins TRBV5-1 to TRBJ2-2, with D uncertain. Trimming took off 0 bases at V and 7 bases at J, with 10 bases between the two ends. CDR1 SGHRS and CDR2 YFSETQ come from the germline V gene. This CDR3 spans 14 amino acids. The CDR3 spells CASSLALNGGELFF. The CDR3 DNA reads as TGCGCCAGCAGCTTGGCCCTAAACGGCGGGGAGCTGTTTTTT.

V usage is TRBV30 and J usage is TRBJ1-2; perhaps TRBD1 as D (5 bases). CDR1 GTSNPN and CDR2 SVGIG come from the germline V gene (reference sequence). V was cut by 2 bases and J by 5 bases, with 12 bases left in between. The CDR3 has 13 amino acids. CDR3: CAWSHWGEYGYTF. CDR3 DNA: TGTGCCTGGAGTCACTGGGGCGAGTATGGCTACACCTTC. Drawing the rest from reference TRBV30 and TRBJ1-2, the complete variable domain is SQTIHQWPATLVQPVGSPLSLECTVEGTSNPNLYWYRQAAGRGLQLLFYSVGIGQISSEVPQNLSASRPQDRQFILSSKKLLLSDSGFYLCAWSHWGEYGYTFGSGTRLTVV.

DNA for the CDR3: TGTGCCACCAGCAGAGATCGAGTGGGCTCAAGAGGGGCCAAAAACATTCAGTACTTC. Translating it yields CATSRDRVGSRGAKNIQYF. The chain has TRBV15 and TRBJ2-4, with D perhaps matching TRBD2 (5 bases). V dropped 0 bases and J dropped 1 base, with 19 bases sitting between them. This CDR3 contains 19 residues. CDR1 and CDR2 (germline): LNHNV, YYDKDF (reference sequence).

CDR3 in amino acids: CASSLDGQETQYF. The CDR3 nucleotides read TGCGCCAGCAGCTTGGACGGCCAAGAGACCCAGTACTTC. The chain has TRBV5-1 and TRBJ2-5, with D unclear. The CDR3 length is 13 residues. Germline CDR1 is SGHRS and CDR2 is YFSETQ. Between the trimmed V and J ends, which lost 0 bases and 1 base, there was a span of 4 bases. The complete variable domain, with remaining parts taken from reference TRBV5-1 and TRBJ2-5, reads KAGVTQTPRYLIKTRGQQVTLSCSPISGHRSVSWYQQTPGQGLQFLFEYFSETQRNKGNFPGRFSGRQFSNSRSEMNVSTLELGDSALYLCASSLDGQETQYFGPGTRLLVL.